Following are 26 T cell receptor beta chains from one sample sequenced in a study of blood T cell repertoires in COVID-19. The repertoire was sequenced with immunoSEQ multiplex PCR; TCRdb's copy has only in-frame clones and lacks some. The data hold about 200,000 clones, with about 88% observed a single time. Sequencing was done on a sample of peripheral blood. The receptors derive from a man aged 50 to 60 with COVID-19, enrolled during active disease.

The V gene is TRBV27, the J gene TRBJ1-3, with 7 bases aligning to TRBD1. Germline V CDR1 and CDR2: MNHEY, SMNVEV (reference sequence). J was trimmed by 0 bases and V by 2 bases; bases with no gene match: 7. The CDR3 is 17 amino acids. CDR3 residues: CASSLKDRRVSGNTIYF. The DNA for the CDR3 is TGTGCCAGCAGTTTAAAGGACAGGAGGGTCTCTGGAAACACCATATATTTT.

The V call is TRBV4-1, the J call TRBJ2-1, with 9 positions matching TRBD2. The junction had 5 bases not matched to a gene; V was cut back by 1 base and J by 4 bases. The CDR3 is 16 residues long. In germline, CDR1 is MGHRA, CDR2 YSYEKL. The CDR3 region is CASSQGGLASYNEQFF. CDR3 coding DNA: TGCGCCAGCAGCCAAGGGGGACTAGCTTCTTACAATGAGCAGTTCTTC.

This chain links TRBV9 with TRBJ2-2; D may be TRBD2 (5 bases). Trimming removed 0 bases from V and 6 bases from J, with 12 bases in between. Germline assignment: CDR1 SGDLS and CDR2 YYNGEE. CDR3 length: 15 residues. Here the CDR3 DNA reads TGTGCCAGCAGCGTAGTAAACAGCGGCGCCGGGGAGCTGTTTTTT. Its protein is CASSVVNSGAGELFF. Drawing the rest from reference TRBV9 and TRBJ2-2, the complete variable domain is DSGVTQTPKHLITATGQRVTLRCSPRSGDLSVYWYQQSLDQGLQFLIQYYNGEERAKGNILERFSAQQFPDLHSELNLSSLELGDSALYFCASSVVNSGAGELFFGEGSRLTVL.

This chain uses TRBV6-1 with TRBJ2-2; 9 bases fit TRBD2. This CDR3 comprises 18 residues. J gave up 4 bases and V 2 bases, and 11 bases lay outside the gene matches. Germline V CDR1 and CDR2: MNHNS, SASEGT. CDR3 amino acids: CASSERGSGSPGTGELFF. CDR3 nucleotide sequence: TGTGCCAGCAGTGAAAGGGGTAGCGGGAGTCCGGGCACCGGGGAGCTGTTTTTT.

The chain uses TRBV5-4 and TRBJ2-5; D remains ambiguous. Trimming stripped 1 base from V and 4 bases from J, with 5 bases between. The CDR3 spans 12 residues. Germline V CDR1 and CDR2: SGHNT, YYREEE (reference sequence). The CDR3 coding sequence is TGTGCCAGCAGCTTGAACGGAGAGACCCAGTACTTC. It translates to CASSLNGETQYF. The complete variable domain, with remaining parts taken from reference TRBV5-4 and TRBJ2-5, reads ETGVTQSPTHLIKTRGQQVTLRCSSQSGHNTVSWYQQALGQGPQFIFQYYREEENGRGNFPPRFSGLQFPNYSSELNVNALELDDSALYLCASSLNGETQYFGPGTRLLVL.

CDR3 region: CASSPHQGVEETQYF. For the CDR3, the DNA is TGTGCCAGCTCACCACACCAGGGGGTCGAAGAGACCCAGTACTTC. V gene TRBV18 combines with J gene TRBJ2-5, with 7 bases lining up with TRBD1. Germline lookup yields CDR1 KGHSH and CDR2 LQKENI. V gave up 1 base and J gave up 3 bases; unmatched junction bases: 5. The CDR3 extends over 15 amino acids.

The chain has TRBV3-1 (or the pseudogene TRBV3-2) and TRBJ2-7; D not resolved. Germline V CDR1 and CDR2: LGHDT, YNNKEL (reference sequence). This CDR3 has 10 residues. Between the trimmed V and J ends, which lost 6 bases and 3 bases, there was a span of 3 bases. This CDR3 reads CASSRYEQYF. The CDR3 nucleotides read TGTGCCAGCAGTCGCTACGAGCAGTACTTC.

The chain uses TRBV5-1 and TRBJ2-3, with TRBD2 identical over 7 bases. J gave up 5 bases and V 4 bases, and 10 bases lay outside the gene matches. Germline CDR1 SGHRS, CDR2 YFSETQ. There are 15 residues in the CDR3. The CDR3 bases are TGCGCCAGCAGCCCCAGCGGGACGAATATAGATACGCAGTATTTT. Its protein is CASSPSGTNIDTQYF.

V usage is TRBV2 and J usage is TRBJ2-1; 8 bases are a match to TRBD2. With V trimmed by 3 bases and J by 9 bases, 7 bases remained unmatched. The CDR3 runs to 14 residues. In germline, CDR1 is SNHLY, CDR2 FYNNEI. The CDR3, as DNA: TGTGCCAGCAGTGACGGGGGGGCCAAGGTTGAGCAGTTCTTC. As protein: CASSDGGAKVEQFF. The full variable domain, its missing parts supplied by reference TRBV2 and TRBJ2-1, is EPEVTQTPSHQVTQMGQEVILRCVPISNHLYFYWYRQILGQKVEFLVSFYNNEISEKSEIFDDQFSVERPDGSNFTLKIRSTKLEDSAMYFCASSDGGAKVEQFFGPGTRLTVL.

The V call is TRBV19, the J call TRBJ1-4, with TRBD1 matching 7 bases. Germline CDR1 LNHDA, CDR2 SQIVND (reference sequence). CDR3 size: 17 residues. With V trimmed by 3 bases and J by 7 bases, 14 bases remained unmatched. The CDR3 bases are TGTGCCAGTAGTATTCTACAGGGGACGTTTCACAGTGAAAAACTGTTTTTT. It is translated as CASSILQGTFHSEKLFF.

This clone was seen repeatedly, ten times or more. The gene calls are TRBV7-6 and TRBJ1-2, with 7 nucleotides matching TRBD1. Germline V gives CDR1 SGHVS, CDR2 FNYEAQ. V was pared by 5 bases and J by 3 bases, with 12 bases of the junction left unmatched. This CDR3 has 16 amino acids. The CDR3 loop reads CASSNRQGPGDYGYTF. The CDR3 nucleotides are TGTGCCAGCAGCAACCGACAGGGTCCGGGGGACTATGGCTACACCTTC. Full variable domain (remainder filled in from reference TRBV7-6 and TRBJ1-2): GAGVSQSPRYKVTKRGQDVALRCDPISGHVSLYWYRQALGQGPEFLTYFNYEAQQDKSGLPNDRFSAERPEGSISTLTIQRTEQRDSAMYRCASSNRQGPGDYGYTFGSGTRLTVV.

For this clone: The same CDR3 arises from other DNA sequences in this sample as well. The CDR3 nucleotides read TGTGCCAGCAGCTTAGTTAGCGGCACAGATACGCAGTATTTT. This encodes CASSLVSGTDTQYF. The genes are TRBV7-9 and TRBJ2-3; D may be TRBD2 (5 bases). The CDR3 covers 14 residues. Germline CDR1 reads SEHNR; CDR2 reads FQNEAQ (reference sequence). V dropped 1 base and J dropped 1 base, with 6 bases sitting between them. The full variable domain, its missing parts supplied by reference TRBV7-9 and TRBJ2-3, is DTGVSQNPRHKITKRGQNVTFRCDPISEHNRLYWYRQTLGQGPEFLTYFQNEAQLEKSRLLSDRFSAERPKGSFSTLEIQRTEQGDSAMYLCASSLVSGTDTQYFGPGTRLTVL.

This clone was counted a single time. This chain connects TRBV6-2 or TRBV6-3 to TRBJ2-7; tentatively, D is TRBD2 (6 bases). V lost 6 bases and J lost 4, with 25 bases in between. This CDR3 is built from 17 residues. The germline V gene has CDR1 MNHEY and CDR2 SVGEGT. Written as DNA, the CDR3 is TGTGCCAGCAGCACCCGGGGGAGTAGCCGTCTGAGATACGAGCAGTACTTC. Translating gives CASSTRGSSRLRYEQYF.

The CDR3 loop reads CSVAGTGVEKLFF. In DNA form, the CDR3 reads TGCAGCGTAGCCGGGACAGGGGTAGAAAAACTGTTTTTT. The chain has TRBV29-1 and TRBJ1-4; 10 positions match TRBD1. The J segment lost 8 bases and the V segment lost 6 bases, leaving 6 bases of the junction unmatched. CDR3 size: 13 residues. Germline CDR1 and CDR2: SQVTM and ANQGSEA. Drawing the rest from reference TRBV29-1 and TRBJ1-4, the complete variable domain is SAVISQKPSRDICQRGTSLTIQCQVDSQVTMMFWYRQQPGQSLTLIATANQGSEATYESGFVIDKFPISRPNLTFSTLTVSNMSPEDSSIYLCSVAGTGVEKLFFGSGTQLSVL.

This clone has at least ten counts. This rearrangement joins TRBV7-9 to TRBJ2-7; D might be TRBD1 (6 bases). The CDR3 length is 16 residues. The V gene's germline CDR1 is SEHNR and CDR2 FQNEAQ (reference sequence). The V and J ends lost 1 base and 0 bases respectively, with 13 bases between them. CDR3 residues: CASSLGEGVSSYEQYF. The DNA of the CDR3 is TGTGCCAGCAGCTTAGGAGAGGGGGTTAGCTCCTACGAGCAGTACTTC.

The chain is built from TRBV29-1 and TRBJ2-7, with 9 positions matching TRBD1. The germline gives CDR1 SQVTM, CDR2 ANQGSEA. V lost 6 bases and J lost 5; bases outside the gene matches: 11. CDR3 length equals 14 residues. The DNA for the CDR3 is TGCAGCGTCGCCAGGGACAGGGCTTTGGACGAGCAGTACTTC. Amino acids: CSVARDRALDEQYF.

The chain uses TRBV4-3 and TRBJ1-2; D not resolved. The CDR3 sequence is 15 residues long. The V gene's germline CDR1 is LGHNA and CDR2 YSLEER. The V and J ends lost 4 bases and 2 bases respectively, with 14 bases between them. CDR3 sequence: CASSPYGGINYGYTF. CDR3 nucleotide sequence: TGCGCCAGCAGCCCTTATGGAGGGATAAACTATGGCTACACCTTC.

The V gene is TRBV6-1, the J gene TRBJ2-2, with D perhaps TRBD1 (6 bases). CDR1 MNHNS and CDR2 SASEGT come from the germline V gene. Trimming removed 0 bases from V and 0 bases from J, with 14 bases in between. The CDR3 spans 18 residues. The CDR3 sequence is CASSEAGATRANTGELFF. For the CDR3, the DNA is TGTGCCAGCAGTGAAGCGGGGGCAACTCGCGCGAACACCGGGGAGCTGTTTTTT.

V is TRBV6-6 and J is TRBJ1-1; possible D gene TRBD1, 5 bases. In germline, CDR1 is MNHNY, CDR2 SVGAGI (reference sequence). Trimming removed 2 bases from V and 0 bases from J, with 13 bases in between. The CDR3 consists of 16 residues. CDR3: CASSYSVRALNTEAFF. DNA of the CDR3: TGTGCCAGCAGTTACAGCGTCAGGGCCCTGAACACTGAAGCTTTCTTT.

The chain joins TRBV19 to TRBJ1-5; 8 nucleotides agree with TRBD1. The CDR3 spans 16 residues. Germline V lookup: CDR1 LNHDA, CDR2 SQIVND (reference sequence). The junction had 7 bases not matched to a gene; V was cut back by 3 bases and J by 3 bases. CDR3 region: CASSIRSGGHNQPQHF. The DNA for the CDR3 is TGTGCCAGTAGTATTAGGTCAGGGGGCCACAATCAGCCCCAGCATTTT.

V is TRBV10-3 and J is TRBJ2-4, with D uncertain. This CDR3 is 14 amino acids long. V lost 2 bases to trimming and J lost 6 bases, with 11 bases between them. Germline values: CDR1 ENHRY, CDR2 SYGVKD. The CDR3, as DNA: TGTGCCATCAGTGAGAACGGGTCGGGAAACATTCAGTACTTC. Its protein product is CAISENGSGNIQYF.

This CDR3 is CTSSTKTSGRADTQYF. In DNA form, the CDR3 reads TGCACCAGCAGTACTAAGACTAGCGGGCGGGCAGATACGCAGTATTTT. V is TRBV1 and J is TRBJ2-3; TRBD2, the table's D call, was not compared with the DNA. TRBV1 is shown as a pseudogene. There are 16 residues in the CDR3.

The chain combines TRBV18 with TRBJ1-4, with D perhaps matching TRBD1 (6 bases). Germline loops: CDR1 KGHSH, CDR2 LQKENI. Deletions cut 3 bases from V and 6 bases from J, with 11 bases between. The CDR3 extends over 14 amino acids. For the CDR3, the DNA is TGTGCCAGCTCACCTAACAGGGCGGATGAAAAACTGTTTTTT. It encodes CASSPNRADEKLFF. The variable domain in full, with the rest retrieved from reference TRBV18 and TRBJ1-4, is NAGVMQNPRHLVRRRGQEARLRCSPMKGHSHVYWYRQLPEEGLKFMVYLQKENIIDESGMPKERFSAEFPKEGPSILRIQQVVRGDSAAYFCASSPNRADEKLFFGSGTQLSVL.

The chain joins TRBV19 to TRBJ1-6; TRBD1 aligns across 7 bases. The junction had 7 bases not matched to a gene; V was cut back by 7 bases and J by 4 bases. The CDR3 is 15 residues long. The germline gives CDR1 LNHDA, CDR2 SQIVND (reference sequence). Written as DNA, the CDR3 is TGTGCCAGTACTCGGGACAGACCTTATAATTCACCCCTCCACTTT. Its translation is CASTRDRPYNSPLHF.

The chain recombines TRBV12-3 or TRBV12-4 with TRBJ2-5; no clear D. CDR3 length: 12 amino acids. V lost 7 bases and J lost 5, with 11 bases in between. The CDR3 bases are TGTGCCAGCACCACGGCTAGGGAGACCCAGTACTTC. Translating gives CASTTARETQYF.

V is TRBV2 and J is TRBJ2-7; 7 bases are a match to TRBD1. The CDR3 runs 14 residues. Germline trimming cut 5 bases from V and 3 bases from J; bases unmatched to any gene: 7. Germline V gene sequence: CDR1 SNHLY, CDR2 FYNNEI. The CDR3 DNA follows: TGTGCCAGCAGTCGACAGGGTGCCGACTACGAGCAGTACTTC. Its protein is CASSRQGADYEQYF.